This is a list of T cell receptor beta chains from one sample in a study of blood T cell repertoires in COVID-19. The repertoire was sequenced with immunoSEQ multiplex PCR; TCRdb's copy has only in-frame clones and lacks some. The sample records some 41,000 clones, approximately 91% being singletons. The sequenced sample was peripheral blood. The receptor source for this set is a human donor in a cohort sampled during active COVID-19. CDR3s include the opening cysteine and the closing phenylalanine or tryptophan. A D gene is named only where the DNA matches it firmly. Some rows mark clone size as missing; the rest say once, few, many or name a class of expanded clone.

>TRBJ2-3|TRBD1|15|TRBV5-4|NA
TGTGCCAGCAGCTTGGCAGGGGGCGGCACAGATACGCAGTATTTT
CASSLAGGGTDTQYF
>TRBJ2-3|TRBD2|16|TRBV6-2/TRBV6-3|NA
TGTGCCAGCAGTTACCCACTAGCGGGAGGGCGCGATACGCAGTATTTT
CASSYPLAGGRDTQYF
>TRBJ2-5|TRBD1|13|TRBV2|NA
TGTGCCAGCAGGGACAGGGGTGAGGAGACCCAGTACTTC
CASRDRGEETQYF
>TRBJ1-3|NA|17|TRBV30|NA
TGTGCCTGGAGAGGCCGAGACAGTTTTAGCTCTGGAAACACCATATATTTT
CAWRGRDSFSSGNTIYF
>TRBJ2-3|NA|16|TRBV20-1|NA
TGCAGTGCTAGTACATCGGGGGGCCAGGGCACAGATACGCAGTATTTT
CSASTSGGQGTDTQYF
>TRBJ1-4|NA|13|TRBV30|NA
TGTTTCGGGAAACGGTCTACTAATGAAAAACTGTTTTTT
CFGKRSTNEKLFF
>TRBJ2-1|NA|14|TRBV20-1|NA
TGCAGTGCTAGTGGCCTCCAGATCTACAATGAGCAGTTCTTC
CSASGLQIYNEQFF
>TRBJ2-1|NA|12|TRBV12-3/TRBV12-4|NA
TGTGCCAGCAGCTTACGAGGTTATGAGCAGTTCTTC
CASSLRGYEQFF
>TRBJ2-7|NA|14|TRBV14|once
TGTGCCAGCAGCCAAGATCTGGCTAGCTACGAGCAGTACTTC
CASSQDLASYEQYF
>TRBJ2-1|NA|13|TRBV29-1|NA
TGCAGCGTTGTACGCGGGGATCGGCCGGAGCAGTTCTTC
CSVVRGDRPEQFF
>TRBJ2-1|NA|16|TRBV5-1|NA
TGCGCCAGCAGCTTGGGCCTAAGTAGCTCCTACAATGAGCAGTTCTTC
CASSLGLSSSYNEQFF
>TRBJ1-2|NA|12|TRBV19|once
TGTGCCAGTAGTATTTCAGGGTATGGCTACACCTTC
CASSISGYGYTF
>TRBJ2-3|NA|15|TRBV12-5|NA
TGTGCTAGTGGTTTACAAGGGGCCGTCGCAGATACGCAGTATTTT
CASGLQGAVADTQYF
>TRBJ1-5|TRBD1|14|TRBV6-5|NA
TGTGCCAGCAGTCACCAAGACAGGGGGCAGCCCCAGCATTTT
CASSHQDRGQPQHF
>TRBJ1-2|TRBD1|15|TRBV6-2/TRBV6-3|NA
TGTGCCAGCAGTTACTACCCGGAGACAGGGACGGGCTACACCTTC
CASSYYPETGTGYTF
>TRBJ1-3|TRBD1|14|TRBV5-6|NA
TGTGCCAGCAGCTTGGCAGGGGGCGGAAACACCATATATTTT
CASSLAGGGNTIYF
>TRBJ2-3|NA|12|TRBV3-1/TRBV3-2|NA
TGTGCCAGCAGCTATACGAGAGATACGCAGTATTTT
CASSYTRDTQYF
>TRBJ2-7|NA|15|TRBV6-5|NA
TGTGCCAGCCACCCCATAGCAGAACGCTCCTACGAGCAGTACTTC
CASHPIAERSYEQYF
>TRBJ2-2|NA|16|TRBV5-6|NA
TGTGCCAGCAGCTTTCGCCAGGGTGTCGGCACCGGGGAGCTGTTTTTT
CASSFRQGVGTGELFF
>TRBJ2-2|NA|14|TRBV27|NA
TGTGCCAGCAGTTACGCACCGGACACCGGGGAGCTGTTTTTT
CASSYAPDTGELFF
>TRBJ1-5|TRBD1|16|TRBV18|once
TGTGCCAGCTCACCACCTCAGGGACAGGGGGTTTCGCCCCAGCATTTT
CASSPPQGQGVSPQHF
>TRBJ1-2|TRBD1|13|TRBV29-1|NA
TGCAGCGTTGTTGCAGGGGGCGGGAGTAGCTACACCTTC
CSVVAGGGSSYTF
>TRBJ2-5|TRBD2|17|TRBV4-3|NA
TGCGCCAGCAGCCACGGGACTAGCGGGAGTGGGCAAGAGACCCAGTACTTC
CASSHGTSGSGQETQYF
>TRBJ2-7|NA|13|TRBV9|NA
TGTGCCAGCAGCTCCCCAGGGATGCGCGAGCAGTACTTC
CASSSPGMREQYF
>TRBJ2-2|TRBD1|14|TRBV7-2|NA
TGTGCCAGCAGCTTGACAGGGTCCACCGGGGAGCTGTTTTTT
CASSLTGSTGELFF
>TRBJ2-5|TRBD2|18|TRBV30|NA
TGTGCCTGGAGTGTTCCCCGGAGCGGGGAGGGTCGAGGGGAGACCCAGTACTTC
CAWSVPRSGEGRGETQYF
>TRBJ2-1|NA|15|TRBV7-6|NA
TGTGCCAGCAGTTTTGGGGGGAGCTCCTACAATGAGCAGTTCTTC
CASSFGGSSYNEQFF
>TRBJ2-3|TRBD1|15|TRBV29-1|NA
TGCAGCGTTACAGGACAGGGGGCTACCACAGATACGCAGTATTTT
CSVTGQGATTDTQYF
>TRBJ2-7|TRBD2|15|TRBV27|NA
TGTGCCAGCAGGAGAAGCGGGGGGCCTTCCTACGAGCAGTACTTC
CASRRSGGPSYEQYF